This TCR beta chain comes out of a study of T cells in Graves' hyperthyroidism and ophthalmopathy. The wider study: It was at initial diagnosis, before any treatment, that peripheral blood was collected.

On this clonotype itself: Antigen: not known.

The CDR3 loop spans 14 amino acids. V dropped 4 bases and J dropped 5; count of bases not matched to a gene: 8. Germline CDR1 reads SGHRS; CDR2 reads YFSETQ. Whole-study results and caveats: Ophthalmopathy was identified by the model a median about 6.4 months ahead of onset.

RNA transcripts gave rise to amplified TCR beta CDR3 regions. First-round RT-PCR targeting the TCR CDR3 was performed with the HTBI primer set. In TCRdb, the multiplex PCR reads were re-called with MiXCR into one record per CDR3 protein. The table shows some 440,000 distinct CDR3 sequences, with around 14% occurring only once. An absence of ophthalmopathy progression within 18 months meant stable Graves' hyperthyroidism. The sequenced material came from blood. This receptor was taken from a woman aged 18-35 years with Graves' hyperthyroidism. The rearrangement joins TRBV5-1 to TRBJ2-7; 8 bases line up with TRBD1. The CDR3 sequence: CASSKDRGEDEQYF. The CDR3 DNA is TGCGCCAGCAGCAAAGACAGGGGAGAGGACGAGCAGTACTTC.